This TCR beta chain was identified during a study of blood T cell repertoires in COVID-19 (dated by TCRdb to about 2020). Broadly, across the study: Samples from collaborators originated in the United States, Italy and Spain and spanned both the acute and convalescent phases of COVID-19. The prospective study material was composed of cDNA or gDNA derived from T cells, B-cell-depleted T cells, or PBMCs. Subjects who had been exposed to COVID-19, were actively infected with it, or had recovered from it provided the deeply sampled blood TCRbeta repertoires that made up the dataset. A freely available public database, intended as a resource for researchers studying the immune response to SARS-CoV-2, is where the repertoires were released. Samples were obtained from the ongoing ImmuneRACE study (first 160 participants) and from about 1,300 subjects provided by 6 global collaborators. The sample metadata nearly always contained a de-identified subject ID, COVID-19 status, age in years and sex. Where available, HLA class I and class II types were obtained from metadata supplied by the sample provider rather than from assay-based typing. What the research found in general, with its limitations: The amount of clinical and demographic metadata varied by source and participant and was provided uncurated.

The immunoSEQ Assay, a bias-controlled multiplex PCR, was used to amplify TCRbeta CDR3 regions from genomic DNA. The published analysis was carried out like this. Within the assay, amplification of reference gene primers was used to estimate how many nucleated cells each sample contained. To quantify the absolute abundance of each unique TCRbeta CDR3 rearrangement, sequence reads were collapsed and filtered. For each sample, productive Simpson clonality was calculated as the square root of Simpson's diversity index across productive rearrangements. TCRdb holds this immuneACCESS table with in-frame rearrangements only. Some clones are missing; in checked studies, unresolved V genes explain under half, and the rest has no known cause. The DNA was the basis for D and trimming; V, J and clone size are from that table. This sample is represented by 150,000 to 200,000 clones; about 88% of them were singletons. The ten largest clonotypes hold 7% of the sample.

V drops 3 bases and J drops 5 bases, leaving 10 bases in between. Including the terminal cysteine and phenylalanine, the CDR3 comprises 13 residues. Solely the CDR3 DNA is kept, with 39 bases framed from the first base. From a lookup of the germline V gene, CDR1 and CDR2 are SGHTA and FQGNSA. For this clone: It has no known antigen specificity. It has no much larger one-base neighbor in the sample; base qualities were not kept.

The collaborating institutions used their own protocols to collect whole blood in K2EDTA tubes. Collaborator samples were shipped for TCRbeta analysis as frozen whole blood, isolated PBMCs, or DNA extracted from either sample type. This receptor was obtained from a woman older than 75 in a cohort sampled during active or convalescent COVID-19. The material sequenced was peripheral blood. The sequence is built from TRBV7-2 and TRBJ1-2; no D gene can be assigned with confidence. The CDR3 amino acid sequence is: CASSFERTYGYTF. In nucleotide form, the sequence is TGTGCCAGCAGCTTCGAACGCACTTATGGCTACACCTTC. The variable domain in full, with residues beyond the CDR3 obtained from the reference TRBV7-2 and TRBJ1-2 genes, is GAGVSQSPSNKVTEKGKDVELRCDPISGHTALYWYRQSLGQGLEFLIYFQGNSAPDKSGLPSDRFSAERTGGSVSTLTIQRTQQEDSAVYLCASSFERTYGYTFGSGTRLTVV.